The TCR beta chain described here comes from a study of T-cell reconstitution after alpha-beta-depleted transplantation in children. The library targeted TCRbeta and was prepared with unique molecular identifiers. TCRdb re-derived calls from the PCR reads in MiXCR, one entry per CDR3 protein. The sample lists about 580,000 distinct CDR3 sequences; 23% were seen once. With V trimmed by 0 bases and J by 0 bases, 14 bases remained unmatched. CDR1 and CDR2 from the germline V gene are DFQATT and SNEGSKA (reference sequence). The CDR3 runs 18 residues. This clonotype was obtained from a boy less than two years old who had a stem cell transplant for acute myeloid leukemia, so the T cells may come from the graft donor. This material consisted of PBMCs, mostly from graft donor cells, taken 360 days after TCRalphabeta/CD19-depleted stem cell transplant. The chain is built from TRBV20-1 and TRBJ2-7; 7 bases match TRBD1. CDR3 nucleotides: TGCAGTGCTAGAGATGGTAGGAGACAGGGTACCCTCTCCTACGAGCAGTACTTC. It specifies CSARDGRRQGTLSYEQYF.